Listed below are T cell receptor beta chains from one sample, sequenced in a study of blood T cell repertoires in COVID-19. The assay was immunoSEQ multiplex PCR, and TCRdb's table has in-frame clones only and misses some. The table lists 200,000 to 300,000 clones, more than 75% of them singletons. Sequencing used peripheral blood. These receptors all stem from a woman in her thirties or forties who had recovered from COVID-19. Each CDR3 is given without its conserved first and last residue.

CDR3aa: ASSHTSGGRGAQY
v_gene: TRBV6-5

CDR3aa: ASSPRGSRRAF
v_gene: TRBV19

CDR3aa: ASSFGPGELF
v_gene: TRBV5-4

CDR3aa: ASSPRWTSGVWEQY
v_gene: TRBV14

CDR3aa: AWSLPRTGLGEKLF
v_gene: TRBV30

CDR3aa: ASSLDGQGSPRTQY
v_gene: TRBV5-1

CDR3aa: ASTTMGGTEAF
v_gene: TRBV19

CDR3aa: ASSVVDTEAF
v_gene: TRBV9

CDR3aa: ASSRRTGQGAMNTEAF
v_gene: TRBV14

CDR3aa: SVVRQGGTEAF
v_gene: TRBV29-1

CDR3aa: ASWGGRHNYGYT
v_gene: TRBV28

CDR3aa: ASSPNGRNTEAF
v_gene: TRBV9

CDR3aa: ASSPGTSGLTDTQY
v_gene: TRBV18

CDR3aa: ASSPQGAPNTEAF
v_gene: TRBV5-1

CDR3aa: ASSISGFYNEQF
v_gene: TRBV19

CDR3aa: ASSEQGWEQF
v_gene: TRBV2

CDR3aa: AWSVNGGRQGRTEAF
v_gene: TRBV30

CDR3aa: AWSRQENTEAF
v_gene: TRBV30

CDR3aa: ASSPPVGHGTDGYT
v_gene: TRBV18

CDR3aa: ATSRVRLSNQPQH
v_gene: TRBV15

CDR3aa: ASSLLAGGPSEQF
v_gene: TRBV19

CDR3aa: ASKQGSQETQY
v_gene: TRBV6-6

CDR3aa: ASSQEVGGELF
v_gene: TRBV4-3

CDR3aa: ASSRVTSGSTGDTQY
v_gene: TRBV4-3

CDR3aa: ASSPRGFAQVAEAF
v_gene: TRBV5-6

CDR3aa: AWRPWQGVGGEQY
v_gene: TRBV30

CDR3aa: ASSRTGNEQF
v_gene: TRBV5-4

CDR3aa: ASSQDRGWTEAF
v_gene: TRBV19

CDR3aa: SARANPLGY
v_gene: TRBV20-1

CDR3aa: AWALGDRGGYT
v_gene: TRBV30

CDR3aa: ASSNRGGGYNEQF
v_gene: TRBV6-5

CDR3aa: ASSLSGRPPYEQY
v_gene: TRBV7-3

CDR3aa: ASSFRDRILPYGYT
v_gene: TRBV11-3

CDR3aa: ASSYSKGAVDEQF
v_gene: TRBV6-2/TRBV6-3

CDR3aa: ASSFLGPSYEQY
v_gene: TRBV27

CDR3aa: ASSLDSAGGETQY
v_gene: TRBV11-2

CDR3aa: ASSRGAGNTDTQY
v_gene: TRBV7-3

CDR3aa: AISGGLAGSYEQY
v_gene: TRBV10-3

CDR3aa: ASSFEADYGYT
v_gene: TRBV7-2

CDR3aa: ASSYSRGYEQY
v_gene: TRBV6-6

CDR3aa: SVAPYTEAF
v_gene: TRBV29-1

CDR3aa: ASSTDTVNTEAF
v_gene: TRBV19